The next 22 T cell receptor beta chains were all read from a single sample in a study of OX40 agonist ivuxolimab in advanced cancers. Only in-frame clones appear in the TCRdb table, and some are missing; sequencing was by immunoSEQ multiplex PCR. This table holds some 60,000 clones, around 81% found once. Here the sequenced sample was CD4+ or CD8+ T cells sorted from blood, taken in a trial of the OX40 agonist ivuxolimab. These receptors all come from an adult with an advanced solid tumor such as melanoma, head and neck, liver or kidney cancer.

The J gene is TRBJ2-4, the V gene TRBV27; tentative D call: TRBD1 (5 bases). The V and J ends lost 3 bases and 0 bases respectively, with 15 bases between them. Looked up from germline, CDR1 is MNHEY and CDR2 is SMNVEV (reference sequence). The CDR3 has 17 residues. CDR3 sequence reads: CASSFTGYLLAKNIQYF. The CDR3 DNA is TGTGCCAGCAGTTTCACAGGCTACCTACTAGCCAAAAACATTCAGTACTTC.

The rearrangement uses TRBV6-1 and TRBJ2-7; 13 bases line up with TRBD2. This CDR3 is 16 amino acids long. CDR1 and CDR2 from the germline V gene are MNHNS and SASEGT. V was pared by 1 base and J by 4 bases, with 4 bases of the junction left unmatched. The CDR3 coding sequence is TGTGCCAGCAGTGAAGACACTAGCGGGAGGGGGTACGAGCAGTACTTC. It codes for CASSEDTSGRGYEQYF.

Only a few counts were recorded for this clone. The gene calls are TRBV9 and TRBJ1-1; the D gene is possibly TRBD1 (5 bases). This CDR3 has 12 residues. Deletions cut 5 bases from V and 3 bases from J, with 8 bases between. Germline V gene lookup returns CDR1 SGDLS and CDR2 YYNGEE. The CDR3 loop reads CASRGRDTEAFF. DNA for the CDR3: TGTGCCAGCAGGGGGCGGGACACTGAAGCTTTCTTT.

The genes are TRBV25-1 and TRBJ2-1; D is undetermined. Germline V gene lookup returns CDR1 MGHDK and CDR2 SYGVNS. The CDR3 has 16 residues. V was shortened by 0 bases and J by 8 bases, with 17 bases between the two germline ends. CDR3 loop: CASSEYIDAPRDEQFF. In DNA form, the CDR3 reads TGTGCCAGCAGTGAATATATCGACGCACCTAGGGATGAGCAGTTCTTC. Filled out from reference TRBV25-1 and TRBJ2-1, the complete variable domain reads EADIYQTPRYLVIGTGKKITLECSQTMGHDKMYWYQQDPGMELHLIHYSYGVNSTEKGDLSSESTVSRIRTEHFPLTLESARPSHTSQYLCASSEYIDAPRDEQFFGPGTRLTVL.

The CDR3 DNA reads as TGTGCCAGCTCACCACCGGGAGTTCAAGAGACCCAGTACTTC. It translates to CASSPPGVQETQYF. This sequence joins TRBV18 and TRBJ2-5; D perhaps matches TRBD2 (5 bases). CDR3 length: 14 residues. V lost 0 bases to trimming and J lost 2 bases, with 7 bases between them. The germline CDR1 and CDR2 sequences are KGHSH and LQKENI.

The V call is TRBV2, the J call TRBJ2-5, with 13 bases lining up with TRBD2. The germline CDR1 and CDR2 sequences are SNHLY and FYNNEI. V shed 5 bases, J shed 1 base, and the junction held 4 bases outside the gene matches. The CDR3 extends over 16 amino acids. This CDR3 is CASSKGTSGAQETQYF. The DNA for the CDR3 is TGTGCCAGCAGTAAGGGGACTAGCGGGGCCCAAGAGACCCAGTACTTC. The complete variable domain, with remaining parts taken from reference TRBV2 and TRBJ2-5, reads EPEVTQTPSHQVTQMGQEVILRCVPISNHLYFYWYRQILGQKVEFLVSFYNNEISEKSEIFDDQFSVERPDGSNFTLKIRSTKLEDSAMYFCASSKGTSGAQETQYFGPGTRLLVL.

This clone was seen only once. The rearrangement links TRBV6-1 to TRBJ2-1, with D possibly being TRBD2 (5 bases). Between the trimmed V and J ends, which lost 1 base and 6 bases, there was a span of 10 bases. Germline V gene sequence: CDR1 MNHNS, CDR2 SASEGT. The CDR3 is made up of 14 amino acids. The CDR3 nucleotides are TGTGCCAGCAGTGAAGGGTGGAGGACCAATGAGCAGTTCTTC. This translates into CASSEGWRTNEQFF.

This chain joins TRBV28 and TRBJ2-2, with D maybe TRBD1 (5 bases). The germline V gene encodes CDR1 MDHEN and CDR2 SYDVKM. Trimming shortened V by 2 bases and J by 0 bases, and 13 bases separated the two germline ends. The CDR3 loop spans 17 amino acids. The CDR3 bases are TGTGCCAGCAGTTTAGATGGTTTAGGGGCGAACACCGGGGAGCTGTTTTTT. Its protein product is CASSLDGLGANTGELFF.

The chain combines TRBV7-9 with TRBJ2-7, with D uncertain. The V gene's germline CDR1 is SEHNR and CDR2 FQNEAQ (reference sequence). The CDR3 contains 11 residues. Trimming removed 3 bases at V and 5 bases at J, with 5 bases between. CDR3 coding DNA: TGTGCCAGCAGCTTTCAGGACGAGCAGTACTTC. It specifies CASSFQDEQYF.

The chain employs TRBV18 and TRBJ2-1, with D tentatively TRBD1 (6 bases). The CDR3 runs to 15 residues. Trimming removed 0 bases at V and 6 bases at J, with 12 bases between. Germline CDR1 is KGHSH and CDR2 is LQKENI. The CDR3 loop is CASSPPGAPFNEQFF. In nucleotides, the CDR3 is TGTGCCAGCTCACCACCGGGGGCCCCCTTCAATGAGCAGTTCTTC.

The CDR3 nucleotides read TGCGCCAGCAGCCAACAGAATGGCCGCGAGCAGTACTTC. Translated: CASSQQNGREQYF. V and J are TRBV4-1 and TRBJ2-7; D is ambiguous. Trimming pared 2 bases from V and 6 bases from J, leaving 11 bases between. The germline V gene has CDR1 MGHRA and CDR2 YSYEKL. This CDR3 contains 13 residues.

The V call is TRBV6-6, the J call TRBJ2-2; the D is unclear. The V gene lost 6 bases and the J gene lost 7 bases, with 9 bases spanning the gap. The CDR3 totals 12 residues. CDR1 MNHNY and CDR2 SVGAGI come from the germline V gene (reference sequence). The CDR3 bases are TGTGCCAGCAGACCACGAGACGGGGAGCTGTTTTTT. Translation gives CASRPRDGELFF.

By its share, this clone is medium-sized. The gene calls are TRBV9 and TRBJ1-1; 8 positions agree with TRBD1. This CDR3 has 15 residues. J was trimmed by 2 bases and V by 4 bases; bases with no gene match: 7. The germline gives CDR1 SGDLS, CDR2 YYNGEE. CDR3 region: CASSTAGTGNTEAFF. CDR3 bases: TGTGCCAGCAGCACAGCCGGGACAGGTAACACTGAAGCTTTCTTT.

CDR3 sequence (DNA): TGTGCCAGCAGCTTGGGGGGCTCCTACAATGAGCAGTTCTTC. Amino acids: CASSLGGSYNEQFF. The rearrangement joins TRBV7-4 to TRBJ2-1; maybe TRBD2 (6 bases). This CDR3 is 14 amino acids long. Per germline, CDR1 SGHVT and CDR2 SQSDAQ. The V end lost 3 bases, the J end lost 0 bases, and 6 bases lay between the germline ends.

V usage is TRBV7-2 and J usage is TRBJ2-1; D is perhaps TRBD2 (5 bases). This CDR3 region has 15 residues. Germline V lookup: CDR1 SGHTA, CDR2 FQGNSA. V gave up 2 bases and J gave up 4 bases, with 12 bases separating them. DNA of the CDR3: TGTGCCAGCAGCTTATCGGGGAATAGGTACAATGAGCAGTTCTTC. It yields the protein CASSLSGNRYNEQFF. The full variable domain, its missing parts supplied by reference TRBV7-2 and TRBJ2-1, is GAGVSQSPSNKVTEKGKDVELRCDPISGHTALYWYRQSLGQGLEFLIYFQGNSAPDKSGLPSDRFSAERTGGSVSTLTIQRTQQEDSAVYLCASSLSGNRYNEQFFGPGTRLTVL.

J is TRBJ2-7 and V is TRBV19; D is possibly TRBD1 (6 bases). Per the germline V gene, CDR1 is LNHDA and CDR2 is SQIVND (reference sequence). The CDR3 has 13 amino acids. The V gene lost 5 bases and the J gene lost 2 bases, with 10 bases spanning the gap. CDR3 sequence: CASSGGQTYEQYF. The DNA of the CDR3 is TGTGCCAGTAGTGGCGGACAGACCTACGAGCAGTACTTC. The variable domain in full, completed from reference TRBV19 and TRBJ2-7, reads DGGITQSPKYLFRKEGQNVTLSCEQNLNHDAMYWYRQDPGQGLRLIYYSQIVNDFQKGDIAEGYSVSREKKESFPLTVTSAQKNPTAFYLCASSGGQTYEQYFGPGTRLTVT.

This clone was seen a single time. The V gene is TRBV5-1, the J gene TRBJ2-3, with 9 bases lining up with TRBD2. J gave up 5 bases and V 4 bases, and 5 bases lay outside the gene matches. Germline lookup yields CDR1 SGHRS and CDR2 YFSETQ. This CDR3 has 14 residues. CDR3 coding DNA: TGCGCCAGCAGCGCGGGAGGGTTTAGAGATACGCAGTATTTT. Amino acid sequence: CASSAGGFRDTQYF.

This chain joins TRBV5-4 and TRBJ2-7; 9 nucleotides agree with TRBD1. The CDR3 spans 13 residues. The germline V gene encodes CDR1 SGHNT and CDR2 YYREEE (reference sequence). V was clipped by 6 bases and J by 5 bases; unmatched bases: 6. The CDR3 is CASNTQGAHEQYF. The CDR3 nucleotides are TGTGCCAGCAACACACAGGGGGCCCACGAGCAGTACTTC.

The chain employs TRBV7-8 and TRBJ1-1; 10 positions match TRBD1. J was trimmed by 5 bases and V by 3 bases; bases with no gene match: 12. The CDR3 contains 17 residues. The germline V gene has CDR1 SGHVS and CDR2 FQNEAQ. The CDR3: CASSFSGQGVVRTEAFF. Written as DNA, the CDR3 is TGTGCCAGCAGCTTCTCTGGACAGGGGGTCGTGAGGACTGAAGCTTTCTTT. The full variable domain, in which reference TRBV7-8 and TRBJ1-1 provide the parts outside the CDR3, is GAGVSQSPRYKVAKRGQDVALRCDPISGHVSLFWYQQALGQGPEFLTYFQNEAQLDKSGLPSDRFFAERPEGSVSTLKIQRTQQEDSAVYLCASSFSGQGVVRTEAFFGQGTRLTVV.

The V call is TRBV6-5, the J call TRBJ1-4; D is unresolved. This CDR3 has 15 residues. V lost 0 bases and J lost 3, with 8 bases in between. Germline CDR1 MNHEY, CDR2 SVGAGI. The CDR3 region has the DNA TGTGCCAGCAGTTACTCGGCAGGATCTAATGAAAAACTGTTTTTT. It is translated as CASSYSAGSNEKLFF.

This chain links TRBV9 with TRBJ2-2; D may be TRBD1 or TRBD2 (6 bases each). V lost 0 bases and J lost 3, with 12 bases in between. The CDR3 sequence is 16 residues long. Germline-derived CDR1 and CDR2 are SGDLS and YYNGEE. This CDR3 is CASSVAPGADTGELFF. In DNA form, the CDR3 reads TGTGCCAGCAGCGTAGCTCCGGGGGCGGACACCGGGGAGCTGTTTTTT.

CDR3 coding DNA: TGTGCCACCAGCAGAGACAGGGAGCTAGACGAGCAGTACTTC. Protein: CATSRDRELDEQYF. The chain carries TRBV15 and TRBJ2-7, with D tentatively TRBD1 or TRBD2 (5 bases each). The CDR3 covers 14 residues. The V gene's germline CDR1 is LNHNV and CDR2 YYDKDF (reference sequence). V shed 0 bases and J shed 5 bases, with 11 bases lying between them.